This T cell receptor beta chain derives from a study of shared clonotypes between healthy human individuals. Profiling relied on immunoSEQ multiplex PCR, and the TCRdb table lists in-frame clones only, not all of them. The sample shows 2.3 million or so clones, approximately 93% of them seen only once. The source is a man between 18 and 29 years old in good health. Some clones in this sample may be carry-over from other donors' samples. Input material: naive CD4+ T cells from PBMCs. Described subset: CD45RA+ positively selected.

The CDR3 DNA reads TGTGCCAGCAGCCTAGCTCTTCGGGCCTCTGGAAACACCATATATTTT. It codes for CASSLALRASGNTIYF. The chain recombines TRBV11-2 with TRBJ1-3; D gene uncertain. The CDR3 contains 16 residues. V dropped 5 bases and J dropped 0 bases, with 14 bases sitting between them. From germline, CDR1 is SGHAT and CDR2 FQNNGV.